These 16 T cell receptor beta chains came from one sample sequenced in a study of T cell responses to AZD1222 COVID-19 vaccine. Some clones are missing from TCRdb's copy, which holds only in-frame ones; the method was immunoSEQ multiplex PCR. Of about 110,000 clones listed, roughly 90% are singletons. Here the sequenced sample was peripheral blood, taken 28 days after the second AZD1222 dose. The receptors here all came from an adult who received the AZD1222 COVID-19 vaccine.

The CDR3 region is CASSQPLAARGKNIQYF. CDR3 nucleotide sequence: TGCGCCAGCAGCCAACCTCTAGCGGCTCGGGGCAAAAACATTCAGTACTTC. The chain recombines TRBV4-1 with TRBJ2-4, with 7 positions matching TRBD2. Per the germline V gene, CDR1 is MGHRA and CDR2 is YSYEKL. This CDR3 is 17 amino acids long. The V segment lost 2 bases and the J segment 3 bases; nucleotides outside the gene matches: 10.

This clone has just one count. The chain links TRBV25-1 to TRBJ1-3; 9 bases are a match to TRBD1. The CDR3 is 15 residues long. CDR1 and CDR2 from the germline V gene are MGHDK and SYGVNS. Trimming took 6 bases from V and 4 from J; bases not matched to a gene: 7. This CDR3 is CASSEQGAKGNTIYF. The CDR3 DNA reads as TGTGCCAGCAGCGAACAGGGGGCGAAAGGAAACACCATATATTTT.

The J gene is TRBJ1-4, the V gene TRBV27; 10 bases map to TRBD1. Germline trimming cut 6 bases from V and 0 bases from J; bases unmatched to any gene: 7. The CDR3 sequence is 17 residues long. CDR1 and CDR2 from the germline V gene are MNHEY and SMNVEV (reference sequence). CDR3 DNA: TGTGCCAGCAGCTCCCGGGACAGGGGAGCAACTAATGAAAAACTGTTTTTT. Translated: CASSSRDRGATNEKLFF.

This CDR3 reads CSVEYGTGGNEQFF. DNA for the CDR3: TGCAGCGTTGAATACGGGACAGGGGGCAATGAGCAGTTCTTC. The chain uses TRBV29-1 and TRBJ2-1; TRBD1 agrees at 11 bases. The germline V gene has CDR1 SQVTM and CDR2 ANQGSEA. The CDR3 has 14 amino acids. Unmatched junction bases numbered 3, after V lost 2 bases and J lost 6 bases.

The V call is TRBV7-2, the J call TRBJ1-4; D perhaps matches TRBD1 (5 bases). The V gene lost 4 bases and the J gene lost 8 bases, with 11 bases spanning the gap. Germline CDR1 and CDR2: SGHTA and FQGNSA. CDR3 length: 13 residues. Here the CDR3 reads CASSYMTAEKLFF. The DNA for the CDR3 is TGTGCCAGCAGCTACATGACAGCGGAAAAACTGTTTTTT.

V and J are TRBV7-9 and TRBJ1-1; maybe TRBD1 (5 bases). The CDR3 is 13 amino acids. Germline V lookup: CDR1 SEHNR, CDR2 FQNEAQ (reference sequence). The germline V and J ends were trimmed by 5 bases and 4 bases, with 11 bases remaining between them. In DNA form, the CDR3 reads TGTGCCAGCAGCAGCAGGAGGGGCACTGAAGCTTTCTTT. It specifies CASSSRRGTEAFF.

In DNA, the CDR3 is TGTGCCAGCAGGGACCCTCCGGCCACAGATACGCAGTATTTT. Protein sequence: CASRDPPATDTQYF. The V and J genes are TRBV6-5 and TRBJ2-3, with D unresolved. The germline CDR1 and CDR2 sequences are MNHEY and SVGAGI. The length of the CDR3 is 14 residues. V shed 6 bases and J shed 2 bases, with 12 bases lying between them.

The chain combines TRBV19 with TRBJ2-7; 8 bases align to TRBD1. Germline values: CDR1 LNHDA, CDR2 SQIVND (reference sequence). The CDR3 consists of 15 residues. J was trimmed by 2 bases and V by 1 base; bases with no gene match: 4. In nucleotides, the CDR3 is TGTGCCAGTAGTATAGGGACAGGGTCTACCTACGAGCAGTACTTC. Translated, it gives CASSIGTGSTYEQYF.

The CDR3 loop reads CASSHPADGELFF. The CDR3 DNA is TGTGCCAGCAGCCATCCAGCAGACGGGGAGCTGTTTTTT. The V and J genes are TRBV13 and TRBJ2-2; D is uncertain. V lost 5 bases and J 7 bases, leaving 11 bases between the germline ends. Germline V gene lookup returns CDR1 PRHDT and CDR2 FYEKMQ (reference sequence). The CDR3 is 13 amino acids.

DNA of the CDR3: TGCAGCGGTGGGACAGGTAGCAATGAGCAGTTCTTC. Residues: CSGGTGSNEQFF. V is TRBV29-1 and J is TRBJ2-1; 8 bases align to TRBD1. Germline V lookup: CDR1 SQVTM, CDR2 ANQGSEA. The CDR3 extends over 12 amino acids. V shed 7 bases and J 6 bases; nucleotides not matched to a gene: 5.

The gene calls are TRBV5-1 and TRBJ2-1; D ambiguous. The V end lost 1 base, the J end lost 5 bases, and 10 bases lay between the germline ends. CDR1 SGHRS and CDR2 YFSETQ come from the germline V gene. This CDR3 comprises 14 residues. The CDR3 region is CASSLRLGHNEQFF. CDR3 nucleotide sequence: TGCGCCAGCAGCTTGCGCCTCGGCCACAATGAGCAGTTCTTC.

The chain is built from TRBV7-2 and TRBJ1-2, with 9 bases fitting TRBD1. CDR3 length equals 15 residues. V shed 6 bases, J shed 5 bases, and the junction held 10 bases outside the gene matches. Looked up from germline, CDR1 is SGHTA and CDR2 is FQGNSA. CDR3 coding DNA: TGTGCCAGCAGAATATCCCGGGACAGGGTGTATGGCTACACCTTC. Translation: CASRISRDRVYGYTF.

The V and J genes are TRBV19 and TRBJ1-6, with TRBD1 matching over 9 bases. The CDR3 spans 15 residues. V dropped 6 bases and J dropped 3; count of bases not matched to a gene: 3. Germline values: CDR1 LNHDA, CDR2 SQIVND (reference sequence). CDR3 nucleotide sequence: TGTGCCAGTAGACCGGGACAGGGCTATAATTCACCCCTCCACTTT. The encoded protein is CASRPGQGYNSPLHF.

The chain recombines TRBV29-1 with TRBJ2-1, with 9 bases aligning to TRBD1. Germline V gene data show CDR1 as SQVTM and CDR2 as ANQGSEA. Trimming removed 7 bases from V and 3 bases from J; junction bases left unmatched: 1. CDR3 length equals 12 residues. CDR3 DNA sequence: TGCAGCGCGACAGGGGGCTACAATGAGCAGTTCTTC. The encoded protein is CSATGGYNEQFF.

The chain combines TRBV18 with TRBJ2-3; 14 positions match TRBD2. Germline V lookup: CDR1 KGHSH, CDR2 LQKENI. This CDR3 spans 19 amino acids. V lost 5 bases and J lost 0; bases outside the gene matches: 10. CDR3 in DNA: TGTGCCAGCTCAAGGACTAGCGGGGGGACCATATCTAGCACAGATACGCAGTATTTT. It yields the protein CASSRTSGGTISSTDTQYF.

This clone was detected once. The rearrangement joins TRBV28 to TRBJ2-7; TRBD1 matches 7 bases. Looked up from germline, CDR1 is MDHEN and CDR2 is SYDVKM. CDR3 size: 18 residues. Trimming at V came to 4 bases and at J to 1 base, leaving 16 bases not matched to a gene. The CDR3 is CASSSTGDPSRESYEQYF. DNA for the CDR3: TGTGCCAGCAGTTCCACAGGGGACCCTAGTCGCGAGTCCTACGAGCAGTACTTC. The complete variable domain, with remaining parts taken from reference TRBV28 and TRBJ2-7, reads DVKVTQSSRYLVKRTGEKVFLECVQDMDHENMFWYRQDPGLGLRLIYFSYDVKMKEKGDIPEGYSVSREKKERFSLILESASTNQTSMYLCASSSTGDPSRESYEQYFGPGTRLTVT.